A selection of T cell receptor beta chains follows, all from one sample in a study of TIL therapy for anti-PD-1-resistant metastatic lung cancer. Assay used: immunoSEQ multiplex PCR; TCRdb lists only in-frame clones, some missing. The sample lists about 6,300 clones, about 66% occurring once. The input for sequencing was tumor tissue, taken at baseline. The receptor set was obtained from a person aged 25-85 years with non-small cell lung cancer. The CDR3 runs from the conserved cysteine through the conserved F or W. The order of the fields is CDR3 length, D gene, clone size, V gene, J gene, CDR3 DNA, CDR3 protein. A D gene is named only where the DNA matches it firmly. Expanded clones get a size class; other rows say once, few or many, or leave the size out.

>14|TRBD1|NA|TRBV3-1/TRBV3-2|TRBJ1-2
TGTGCCAGCAAGTTGACAGGGTTTGATGAGGGCTACACCTTC
CASKLTGFDEGYTF
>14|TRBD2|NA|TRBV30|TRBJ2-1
TGTGCCTGGACTCGTGGGCGGGAGTGGGATGAGCAGTTCTTC
CAWTRGREWDEQFF
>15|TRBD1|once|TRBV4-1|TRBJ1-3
TGCGCCAGCAGCCAAAGGGGGCCGGGAGGAAACACCATATATTTT
CASSQRGPGGNTIYF
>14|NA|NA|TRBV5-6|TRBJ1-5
TGTGCCAGCAGCTTGTCTCCTCAAGATCAGCCCCAGCATTTT
CASSLSPQDQPQHF
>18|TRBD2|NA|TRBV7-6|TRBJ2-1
TGTGCCAGCAGCTTACATGACACTAGCGGGGGGGCCCTCAATGAGCAGTTCTTC
CASSLHDTSGGALNEQFF
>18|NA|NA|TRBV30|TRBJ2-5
TGTGCCTGGCGTGGGGGGGGAATGCGGGGGCTCCCCGGGGAGACCCAGTACTTC
CAWRGGGMRGLPGETQYF
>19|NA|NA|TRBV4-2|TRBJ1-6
TGTGCCAGCAGCCATGAGACCGGGGCCGACAACTCCTATAATTCACCCCTCCACTTT
CASSHETGADNSYNSPLHF
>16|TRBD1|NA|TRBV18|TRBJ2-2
TGTGCCAGCTCAAAGACAGGGGGCGCGAGTACCGGGGAGCTGTTTTTT
CASSKTGGASTGELFF
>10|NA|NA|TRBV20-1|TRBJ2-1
TGCAGTGCTCATAAGCTTGAGCAGTTCTTC
CSAHKLEQFF
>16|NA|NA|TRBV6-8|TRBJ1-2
TGTGCCAGCAGTAGACGCCGACGCTCTAGAACCTATGGCTACACCTTC
CASSRRRRSRTYGYTF
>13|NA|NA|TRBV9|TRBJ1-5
TGTGCCAGCAGCGTATGGCCTGATCAGCCCCAGCATTTT
CASSVWPDQPQHF
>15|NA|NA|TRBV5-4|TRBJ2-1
TGTGCCAGCAGCCCTAGACCAGACCCTTACAATGAGCAGTTCTTC
CASSPRPDPYNEQFF
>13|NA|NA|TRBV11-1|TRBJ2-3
TGTGCCAGCAGCTTAGTCAGTGCAGATACGCAGTATTTT
CASSLVSADTQYF
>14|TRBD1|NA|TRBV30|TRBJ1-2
TGTGCCTGGGAGAGGAGGGGGCAAGGCTATGGCTACACCTTC
CAWERRGQGYGYTF
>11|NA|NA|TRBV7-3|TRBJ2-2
TGTGCCAGCAGCCCTGGTGGGGAGCTGTTTTTT
CASSPGGELFF
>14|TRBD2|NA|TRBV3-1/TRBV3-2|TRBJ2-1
TGTGCCAGCAGCCATCAAGGACTAGTACAGGAGCAGTTCTTC
CASSHQGLVQEQFF
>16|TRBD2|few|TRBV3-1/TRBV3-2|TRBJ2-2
TGTGCCAGCAGCCAGACTAGCGGGGCGGCCAGAGGGGAGCTGTTTTTT
CASSQTSGAARGELFF
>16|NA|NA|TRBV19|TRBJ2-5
TGTGCCAGTAGTCAATCCGGGGGCCCGTACCAAGAGACCCAGTACTTC
CASSQSGGPYQETQYF
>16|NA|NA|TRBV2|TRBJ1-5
TGTGCCAGCAGTGAAGGCTCCTTGGGAGGGCAGGAGCCCCAGCATTTT
CASSEGSLGGQEPQHF
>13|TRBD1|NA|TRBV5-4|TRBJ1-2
TGTGCCAGCAGCTCGGACAGGGGGCGAGGCTACACCTTC
CASSSDRGRGYTF
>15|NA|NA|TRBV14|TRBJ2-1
TGTGCCAGCAGCCACCGTGGCAGGGGTGGATGGGAGCAGTTCTTC
CASSHRGRGGWEQFF
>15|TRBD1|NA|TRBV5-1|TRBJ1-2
TGCGCCAGCAGCCTATCCGGGACAGGGCAATATGGCTACACCTTC
CASSLSGTGQYGYTF
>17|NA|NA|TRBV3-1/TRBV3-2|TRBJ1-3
TGTGCCAGCAGCCGGTTTGAGGGGCTAATTGCCGGAAACACCATATATTTT
CASSRFEGLIAGNTIYF
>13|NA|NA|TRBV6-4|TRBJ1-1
TGTGCCAGCAGCGCGATATTGGGGGCTGAAGCTTTCTTT
CASSAILGAEAFF
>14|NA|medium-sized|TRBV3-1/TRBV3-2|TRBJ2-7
TGTGCCAGCAGCCAAGTCTGGACCCAGGGCGAGCAGTACTTC
CASSQVWTQGEQYF
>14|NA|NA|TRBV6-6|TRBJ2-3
TGTGCCAGCAGGGGGCAGATTAGCACAGATACGCAGTATTTT
CASRGQISTDTQYF
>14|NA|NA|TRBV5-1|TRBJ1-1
TGCGCCAGCAGCTTGGACAGCATGAACACTGAAGCTTTCTTT
CASSLDSMNTEAFF
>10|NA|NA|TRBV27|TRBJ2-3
TGTGCCAGCAGTTGGGGAGGGCAGTATTTT
CASSWGGQYF
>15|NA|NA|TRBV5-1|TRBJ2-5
TGCGCCAGCAGCTTCACGACACAATCCGGGGAGACCCAGTACTTC
CASSFTTQSGETQYF
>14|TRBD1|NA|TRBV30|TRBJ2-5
TGTGCCTGGAGCGGGACAGGAGACCAAGAGACCCAGTACTTC
CAWSGTGDQETQYF
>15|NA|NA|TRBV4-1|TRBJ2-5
TGCGCCAGCAGCCCTTTCACAGGCCTGGGGGAGACCCAGTACTTC
CASSPFTGLGETQYF
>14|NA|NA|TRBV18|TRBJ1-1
TGTGCCAGCTCACCAGAGACAGGCGGCACTGAAGCTTTCTTT
CASSPETGGTEAFF
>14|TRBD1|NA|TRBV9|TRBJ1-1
TGTGCCAGCAGCGCGGAGGGGGCAGACACTGAAGCTTTCTTT
CASSAEGADTEAFF
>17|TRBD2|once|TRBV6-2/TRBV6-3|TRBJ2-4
TGTGCCAGCAGTTACGGGGCTAGCGGACTAGCCAAAAACATTCAGTACTTC
CASSYGASGLAKNIQYF
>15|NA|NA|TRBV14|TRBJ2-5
TGTGCCAGCAGCCAAGATGGGACCAGAGAAGAGACCCAGTACTTC
CASSQDGTREETQYF
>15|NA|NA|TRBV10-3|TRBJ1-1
TGTGCCATCACCGCCTTGGGGGGGGCAGGCACTGAAGCTTTCTTT
CAITALGGAGTEAFF
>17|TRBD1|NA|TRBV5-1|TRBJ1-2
TGCGCCAGCAGCTCAACCGGGACAGAGCTTGTTAACTATGGCTACACCTTC
CASSSTGTELVNYGYTF
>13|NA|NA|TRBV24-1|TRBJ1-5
TGTGCCACCAGTGACTTTGACACAAAGCCCCAGCATTTT
CATSDFDTKPQHF
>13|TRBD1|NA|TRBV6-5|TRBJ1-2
TGTGCCAGCAGTCGCGACAGGGGCTATGGCTACACCTTC
CASSRDRGYGYTF
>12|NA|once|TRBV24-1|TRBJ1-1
TGTGCCAGCCGAGGGGATATGTCTGAAGCTTTCTTT
CASRGDMSEAFF
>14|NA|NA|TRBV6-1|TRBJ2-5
TGTGCCAGCAGTGAAGGGGGATTCCAAGAGACCCAGTACTTC
CASSEGGFQETQYF
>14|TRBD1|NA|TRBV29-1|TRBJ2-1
TGCAGCGTAGGGGGACAGGGTGTCTACAATGAGCAGTTCTTC
CSVGGQGVYNEQFF
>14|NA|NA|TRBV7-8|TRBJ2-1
TGTGCCAGCAGCTTGGCCGGGACTTACAATGAGCAGTTCTTC
CASSLAGTYNEQFF
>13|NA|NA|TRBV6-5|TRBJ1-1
TGTGCCAGCAGCCGAACTCGGGGAAGCGAAGCTTTCTTT
CASSRTRGSEAFF
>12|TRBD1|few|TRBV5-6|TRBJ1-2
TGTGCCAGCAGGGGGACAGCTTTAAGCTACACCTTC
CASRGTALSYTF
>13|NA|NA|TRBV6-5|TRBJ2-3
TGTGCCAGCAGCAACCCCGGGACCTTAAAAAAGAATTTT
CASSNPGTLKKNF
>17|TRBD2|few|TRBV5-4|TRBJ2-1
TGTGCCAGCAGCCCCGGGACTAGCGGTCGCTCCTACAATGAGCAGTTCTTC
CASSPGTSGRSYNEQFF
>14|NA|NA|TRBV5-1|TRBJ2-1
TGCGCCAGCAGCCTCCGGGATCCTTACAATGAGCAGTTCTTC
CASSLRDPYNEQFF
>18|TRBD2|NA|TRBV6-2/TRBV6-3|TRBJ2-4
TGTGCCAGCAGTTTAGTGGGGGGGTCTAGCGGGCGAGGAAACATTCAGTACTTC
CASSLVGGSSGRGNIQYF
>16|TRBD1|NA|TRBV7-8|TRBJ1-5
TGTGCCAGCAGCTTAGAGCAGGGGGCAAGCAATCAGCCCCAGCATTTT
CASSLEQGASNQPQHF
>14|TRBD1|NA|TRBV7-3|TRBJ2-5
TGTGCCAGCAGCCCGGGGACAGGAGGAGAGACCCAGTACTTC
CASSPGTGGETQYF
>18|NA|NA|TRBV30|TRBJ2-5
TGTGCCTGGAGTGGGGGGGGAATGCGGGGGCTCCCCGGGGAGACCCAGTACTTC
CAWSGGGMRGLPGETQYF
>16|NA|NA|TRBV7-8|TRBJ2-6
TGTGCCAGCAGCTTAGGGCAGATTTCTGGGGCCAACGTCCTGACTTTC
CASSLGQISGANVLTF
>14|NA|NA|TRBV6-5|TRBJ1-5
TGTGCCAGCAGTTTGCAGGGAGGCAATCAGCCCCAGCATTTT
CASSLQGGNQPQHF
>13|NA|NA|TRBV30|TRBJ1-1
TGTGCCTGGAGTGGAAATTTTGCCACTGAAGCTTTCTTT
CAWSGNFATEAFF